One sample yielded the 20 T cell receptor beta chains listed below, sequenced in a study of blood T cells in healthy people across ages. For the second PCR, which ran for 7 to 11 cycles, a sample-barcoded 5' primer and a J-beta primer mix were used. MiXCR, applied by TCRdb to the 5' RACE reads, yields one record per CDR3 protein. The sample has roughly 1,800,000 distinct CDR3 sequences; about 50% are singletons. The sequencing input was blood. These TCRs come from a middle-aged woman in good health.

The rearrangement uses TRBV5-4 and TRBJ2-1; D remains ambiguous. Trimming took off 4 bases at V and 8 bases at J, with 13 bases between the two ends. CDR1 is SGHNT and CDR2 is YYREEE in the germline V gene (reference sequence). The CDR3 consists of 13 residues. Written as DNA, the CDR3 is TGTGCCAGCAGCCCGCAAAACCGGGATGAGCAGTTCTTC. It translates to CASSPQNRDEQFF.

The CDR3 nucleotides read TGTGCCACCAGCAGAGGAGTAATTAGTGGGGGGCAAGAGACCCAGTACTTC. Translated: CATSRGVISGGQETQYF. The rearrangement links TRBV15 to TRBJ2-7; D perhaps matches TRBD2 (6 bases). With the DNA end fitting TRBJ2-5 better, the J assignment may be wrong. CDR1 is LNHNV, CDR2 YYDKDF, per germline (reference sequence). CDR3 length equals 17 residues.

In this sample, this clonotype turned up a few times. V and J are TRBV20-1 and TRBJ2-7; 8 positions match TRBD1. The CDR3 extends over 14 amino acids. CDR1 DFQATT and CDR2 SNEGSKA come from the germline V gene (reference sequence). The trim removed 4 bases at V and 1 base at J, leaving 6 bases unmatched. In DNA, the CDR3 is TGCAGTGCTATACACCGGGACAGGTCCTACGAGCAGTACTTC. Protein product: CSAIHRDRSYEQYF.

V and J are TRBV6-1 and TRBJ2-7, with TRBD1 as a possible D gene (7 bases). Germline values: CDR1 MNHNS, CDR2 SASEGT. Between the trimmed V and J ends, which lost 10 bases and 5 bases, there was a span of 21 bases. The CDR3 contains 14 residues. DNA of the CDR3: TGTGCCATCTCGCGGGGACAGCTGTCTCACGAGCAGTACTTC. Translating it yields CAISRGQLSHEQYF.

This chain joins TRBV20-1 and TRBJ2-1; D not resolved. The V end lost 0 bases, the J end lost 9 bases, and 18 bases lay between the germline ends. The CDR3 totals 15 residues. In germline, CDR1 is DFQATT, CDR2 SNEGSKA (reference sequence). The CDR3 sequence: CSARDIVVSLSEQFF. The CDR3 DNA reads TGCAGTGCTAGAGATATAGTAGTCTCCCTTAGTGAGCAGTTCTTC.

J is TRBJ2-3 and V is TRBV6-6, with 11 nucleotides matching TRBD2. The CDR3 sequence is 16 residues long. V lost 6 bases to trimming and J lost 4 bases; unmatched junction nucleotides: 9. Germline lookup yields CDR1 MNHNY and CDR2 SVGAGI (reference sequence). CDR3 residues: CASRPSSGGRADTQYF. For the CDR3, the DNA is TGTGCCAGCAGACCCTCTAGCGGGGGGAGGGCAGATACGCAGTATTTT.

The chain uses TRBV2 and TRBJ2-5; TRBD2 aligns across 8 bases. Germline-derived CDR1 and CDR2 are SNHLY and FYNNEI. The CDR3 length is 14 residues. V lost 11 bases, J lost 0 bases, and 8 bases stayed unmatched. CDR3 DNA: TGTGCCGTTCACGGGAGGGAGTACCAAGAGACCCAGTACTTC. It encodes CAVHGREYQETQYF. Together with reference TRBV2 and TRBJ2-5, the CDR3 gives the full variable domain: EPEVTQTPSHQVTQMGQEVILRCVPISNHLYFYWYRQILGQKVEFLVSFYNNEISEKSEIFDDQFSVERPDGSNFTLKIRSTKLEDSAMYFCAVHGREYQETQYFGPGTRLLVL.

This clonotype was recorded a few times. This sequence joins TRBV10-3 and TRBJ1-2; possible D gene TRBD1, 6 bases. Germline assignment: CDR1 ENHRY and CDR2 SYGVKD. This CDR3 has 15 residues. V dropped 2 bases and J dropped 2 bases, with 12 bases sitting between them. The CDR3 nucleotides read TGTGCCATCAGTGAGCAAGCAACAGGGAACTATGGCTACACCTTC. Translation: CAISEQATGNYGYTF.

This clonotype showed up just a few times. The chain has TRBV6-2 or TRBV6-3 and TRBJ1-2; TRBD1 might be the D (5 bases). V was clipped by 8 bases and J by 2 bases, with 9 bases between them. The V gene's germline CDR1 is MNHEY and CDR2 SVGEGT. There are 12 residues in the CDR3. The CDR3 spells CASQQVNYGYTF. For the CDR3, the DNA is TGTGCCAGCCAACAGGTGAACTATGGCTACACCTTC.

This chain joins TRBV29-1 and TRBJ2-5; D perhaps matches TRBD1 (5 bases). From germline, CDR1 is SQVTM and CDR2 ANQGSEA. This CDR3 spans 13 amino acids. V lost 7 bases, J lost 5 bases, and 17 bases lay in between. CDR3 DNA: TGCAGCGGTAATAGAAGGGGCCAGGAGACCCAGTACTTC. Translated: CSGNRRGQETQYF.

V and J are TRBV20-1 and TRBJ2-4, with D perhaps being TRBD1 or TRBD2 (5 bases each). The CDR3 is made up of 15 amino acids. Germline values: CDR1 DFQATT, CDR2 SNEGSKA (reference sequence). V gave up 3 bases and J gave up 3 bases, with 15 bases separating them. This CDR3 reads CSASGDGFGKNIQYF. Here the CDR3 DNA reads TGCAGTGCTAGCGGGGACGGCTTTGGCAAAAACATTCAGTACTTC.

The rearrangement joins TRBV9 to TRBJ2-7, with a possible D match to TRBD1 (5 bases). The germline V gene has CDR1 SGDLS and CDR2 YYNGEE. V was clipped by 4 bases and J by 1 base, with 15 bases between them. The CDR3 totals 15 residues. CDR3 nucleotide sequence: TGTGCCAGCAGCCCAAGTGGGGCTCTTTCCTACGAGCAGTACTTC. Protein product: CASSPSGALSYEQYF.

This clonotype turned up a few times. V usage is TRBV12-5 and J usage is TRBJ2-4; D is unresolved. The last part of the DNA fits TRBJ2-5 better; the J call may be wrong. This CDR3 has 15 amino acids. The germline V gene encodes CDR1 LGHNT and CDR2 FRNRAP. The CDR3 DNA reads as TGTGCTAGTGGTTTGGAGGCCCGAAATCAAGAGACCCAGTACTTC. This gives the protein CASGLEARNQETQYF.

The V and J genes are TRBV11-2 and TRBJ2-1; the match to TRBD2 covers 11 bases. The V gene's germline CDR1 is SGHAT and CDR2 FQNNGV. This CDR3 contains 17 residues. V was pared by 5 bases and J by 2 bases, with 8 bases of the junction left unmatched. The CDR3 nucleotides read TGTGCCAGCAGCAATAGCGGGGGGGCTCGGGCCTACAATGAGCAGTTCTTC. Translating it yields CASSNSGGARAYNEQFF.

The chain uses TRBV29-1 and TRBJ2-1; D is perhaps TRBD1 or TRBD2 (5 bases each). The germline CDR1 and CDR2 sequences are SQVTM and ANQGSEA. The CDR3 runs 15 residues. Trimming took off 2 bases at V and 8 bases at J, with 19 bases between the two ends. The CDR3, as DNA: TGCAGCGTTGAATCTGGGACGCTACTTTTCGATGAGCAGTTCTTC. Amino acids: CSVESGTLLFDEQFF.

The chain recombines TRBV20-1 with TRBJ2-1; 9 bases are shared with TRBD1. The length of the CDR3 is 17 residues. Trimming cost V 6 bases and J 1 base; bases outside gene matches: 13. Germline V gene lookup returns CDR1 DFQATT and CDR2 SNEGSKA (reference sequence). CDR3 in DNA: TGCAGTGCCCCCCGGGACAGGGAAGGAAGGTCCTACAATGAGCAGTTCTTC. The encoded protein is CSAPRDREGRSYNEQFF.

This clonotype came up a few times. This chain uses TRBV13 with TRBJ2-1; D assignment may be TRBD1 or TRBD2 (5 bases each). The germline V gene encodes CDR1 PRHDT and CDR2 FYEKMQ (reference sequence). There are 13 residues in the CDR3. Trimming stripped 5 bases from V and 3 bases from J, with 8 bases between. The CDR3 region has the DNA TGTGCCAGCAGCAAGAGGGGCTACAATGAGCAGTTCTTC. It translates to CASSKRGYNEQFF.

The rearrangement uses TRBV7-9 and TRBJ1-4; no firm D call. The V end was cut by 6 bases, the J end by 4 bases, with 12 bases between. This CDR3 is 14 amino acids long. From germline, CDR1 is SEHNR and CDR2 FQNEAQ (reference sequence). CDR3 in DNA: TGTGCCAGCAGTTCTGGACCATTTAATGAAAAACTGTTTTTT. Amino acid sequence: CASSSGPFNEKLFF.

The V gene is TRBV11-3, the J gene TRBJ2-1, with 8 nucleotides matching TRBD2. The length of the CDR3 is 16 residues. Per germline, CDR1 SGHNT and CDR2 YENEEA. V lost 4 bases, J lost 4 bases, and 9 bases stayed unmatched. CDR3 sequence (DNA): TGTGCCAGCAGCTCAGCCCGGGAGGGGAATTACAATGAGCAGTTCTTC. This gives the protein CASSSAREGNYNEQFF.

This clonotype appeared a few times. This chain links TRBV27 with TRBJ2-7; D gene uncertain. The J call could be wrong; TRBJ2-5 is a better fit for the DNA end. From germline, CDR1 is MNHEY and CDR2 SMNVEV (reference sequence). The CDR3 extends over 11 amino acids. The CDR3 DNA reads TGTGCCAGCATCCGGTCTGGGACCCAGTACTTC. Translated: CASIRSGTQYF.